The source of this TCR beta chain is a study of blood T cells in healthy people across ages. Across the whole study: The capture of about one barcoded beta molecule per two T cells was achieved by template switching.

The CDR3 is made up of 13 amino acids. Trimming removed 5 bases from V and 1 base from J, with 8 bases in between. CDR1 and CDR2 (germline): SNHLY, FYNNEI. The people who gave samples were healthy Caucasians from Russia, aged roughly 6 to 95. The authors extracted at least 5.5 micrograms of total RNA per sample. This clonotype has a count of ten or more. The target antigen is unknown. Findings of the study overall: Older age coincided with a roughly linear decline in TCR beta diversity per million T cells.

It was with a sample-barcoded 5' primer and a J-beta primer mix that a second PCR of about 6 to 12 cycles was run. In TCRdb, the 5' RACE reads were re-called with MiXCR into one record per CDR3 protein. This sample carries 850,000 to 1,100,000 distinct CDR3 sequences, around two fifths of them seen once, and the ten largest clones take over 10%. The sample taken for sequencing was blood. The source of this sequence is a man younger than 30 in good health. The chain combines TRBV2 with TRBJ1-1; the D gene is possibly TRBD1 (6 bases). The CDR3 reads CASSRQENTEAFF. For the CDR3, the DNA is TGTGCCAGCAGTCGACAGGAGAACACTGAAGCTTTCTTT.